Below, 4 T cell receptor beta chains from the same sample are listed, as sequenced in a study of blood T cells in healthy people across ages. Primers used in a second PCR of roughly 6 to 12 cycles were a sample-barcoded 5' primer and a J-beta primer mix. MiXCR, applied by TCRdb to the 5' RACE reads, yields one record per CDR3 protein. The sample carries fewer than 2,000,000 distinct CDR3 sequences, 30% to 35% recorded once. The specimen sequenced was blood. These receptors were taken from a woman aged 25 to 39 in good health.

This sequence joins TRBV6-6 and TRBJ1-1; a weak D match, TRBD1 (5 bases). This CDR3 spans 15 amino acids. Trimming cost V 2 bases and J 5 bases, with 15 bases left between them. Germline CDR1 and CDR2: MNHNY and SVGAGI (reference sequence). The CDR3 nucleotides read TGTGCCAGCAGTTACCGTCAGAGCAGGGAGACTGAAGCTTTCTTT. Protein: CASSYRQSRETEAFF.

The chain links TRBV5-5 to TRBJ2-7; possibly TRBD1 for D (5 bases). V lost 0 bases and J lost 0, with 16 bases in between. Germline CDR1 reads SGHKS; CDR2 reads YYEKEE (reference sequence). This CDR3 comprises 17 residues. The CDR3 DNA reads as TGTGCCAGCAGCTTGGTATTTGGTGGGGCATCCTCCTACGAGCAGTACTTC. It specifies CASSLVFGGASSYEQYF.

V usage is TRBV5-5 and J usage is TRBJ2-5; D is unclear. The DNA end is more similar to TRBJ2-7, so the J call may be wrong. The CDR3 extends over 15 amino acids. Germline loops: CDR1 SGHKS, CDR2 YYEKEE (reference sequence). CDR3 sequence: CASSIFGGFHYEQYF. The CDR3 nucleotides are TGTGCCAGCAGCATATTCGGCGGATTTCACTACGAGCAGTACTTC.

A note on this clonotype: Germline and junction disagree at one end, which may indicate a read error. The chain joins TRBV18 to TRBJ2-6; possible D gene TRBD1, 5 bases. The CDR3 consists of 15 residues. Looked up from germline, CDR1 is KGHSH and CDR2 is LQKENI. CDR3 nucleotides: TGTGCCAGCTCACCTGGAATCTCTGGGGCCAACGCCCTGACTTTC. This codes for CASSPGISGANALTF. Supplemented by reference TRBV18 and TRBJ2-6, the full variable domain reads NAGVMQNPRHLVRRRGQEARLRCSPMKGHSHVYWYRQLPEEGLKFMVYLQKENIIDESGMPKERFSAEFPKEGPSILRIQQVVRGDSAAYFCASSPGISGANALTFGAGSRLTVL.